The T cell receptor (beta chain) described here comes from a study of blood T cell repertoires in COVID-19. Trimming cost V 5 bases and J 3 bases, with 16 bases left between them. CDR3 length: 14 amino acids. Germline assignment: CDR1 GTSNPN and CDR2 SVGIG (reference sequence). Per the authors' pipeline: Amplification with reference gene primers provided the estimates of nucleated cell counts. Sequencing used immunoSEQ multiplex PCR; TCRdb keeps in-frame clones, though not all of them. V, J and clone size are taken as reported in that table, and D and trimming were inferred from the DNA itself. The table records about 440,000 clones, more than 70% of them present only once.

The sequencing input was peripheral blood. The receptor was isolated from a woman aged 45-60 years with COVID-19, enrolled during active disease. The J gene is TRBJ1-2, the V gene TRBV30; possibly TRBD1 for D (5 bases). The CDR3 DNA is TGTGCCTGGGGCCCCAGGGTCCATCACTATGGCTACACCTTC. Its translation is CAWGPRVHHYGYTF.